This T cell receptor (beta chain) is from a study of T cell clones after liver transplantation. About the study: Three of the eight recipients were HCV-positive; the rest had non-autoimmune, non-viral transplant indications. Overall study results and limits: Graft donor-reactive T cells may have migrated into the graft rather than being deleted.

This clone occurred a few times. The antigen is undetermined. Thawed unstimulated PBMCs were FACS-sorted by CD3, CD4 and CD8 into two populations. This CDR3 is built from 15 residues. The germline gives CDR1 SGHRS, CDR2 YFSETQ. The germline V and J ends were trimmed by 2 bases and 0 bases, with 11 bases remaining between them. The assay was immunoSEQ multiplex PCR, and TCRdb's table has in-frame clones only and misses some. The repertoire has more than 75,000 clones, nearly 85% of them found once; the top ten carry approximately 0.47%. The sequence came from a human patient who received a liver transplant. These T cells may partly come from the graft donor. The source was CD4+ T cells from blood, collected 45 to 47 months after liver transplant. The chain recombines TRBV5-1 with TRBJ1-1, with a weak D call TRBD1 (5 bases). In DNA, the CDR3 is TGCGCCAGCAGCTTCAGGCAGGGATTGAACACTGAAGCTTTCTTT. This gives the protein CASSFRQGLNTEAFF.